What follows is one T cell receptor (beta chain) and its context. No antigen is known for it. Base qualities were left out, and no much larger clone turns up one base away. This record comes from a study of Ad26.COV2.S vaccination and SARS-CoV-2 variants (dated by TCRdb to the early 2020s). Regarding the research as a whole: Vaccine-arm donors came from COV1001, a multicentre, randomized, double-blind, placebo-controlled phase I-IIa trial of Ad26.COV2.S in healthy adults. Ad26.COV2.S was given intramuscularly at 5x10^10 or 1x10^11 viral particles, as a single shot or as two shots 56 days apart. TCRbeta repertoire sequencing served as the tool for gauging how specific and how broad the SARS-CoV-2-reactive T cell receptors were following Ad26.COV2.S vaccination. The TCR-sequenced set comprised approximately 32 samples: around 20 Ad26.COV2.S vaccine recipients, 5 placebo recipients and 8 SARS-CoV-2 convalescent individuals. Trial participants were randomized into five groups of five: low-dose or high-dose Ad26.COV2.S given once or twice, or placebo on both occasions. Throughout the experiments and outcome assessment, investigators stayed blinded to trial group allocation. Broader findings and caveats from the paper: According to the authors, total T cell responses may have been underestimated by the TCR breadth and depth analyses. After vaccination, spike-specific CD8+ and CD4+ T cell responses were reported to show substantial breadth. Compared with placebo recipients, Ad26.COV2.S recipients showed higher spike-specific TCR breadth (P = 0.0014). Vaccine and placebo recipients had comparable non-spike TCR breadth, which fits with the vaccine containing only spike. The study lacked the statistical power to compare responses across vaccine doses or regimens.

The immunoSEQ Assay was the method used to sequence TCRbeta CDR3 regions. After extraction, genomic DNA underwent amplification by bias-controlled multiplex PCR, followed by high-throughput sequencing. On the authors' methods: To quantify the absolute abundance of each unique TCRbeta CDR3 region, sequences were collapsed and filtered. T cell fraction was estimated by normalizing TCRbeta template counts to usable DNA, with usable DNA measured through amplification of reference genes found in all nucleated cells. Repertoire TCRs were annotated as SARS-CoV-2-specific when V gene, CDR3 amino acid sequence and J gene were exactly matched to a known reactive TCR set. The reference SARS-CoV-2 TCR set was obtained from MIRA and was filtered for enrichment in COVID-19-positive ImmuneCODE repertoires, whereby public or cross-reactive TCRs were removed. Drawing on the MIRA antigens, annotated TCRs were analysed further at the level of specific ORF or position within ORF. Depth was the summed frequency of annotated unique rearrangements, while breadth was defined as annotated unique rearrangements over total unique productive rearrangements. Group comparisons of TCR breadth used two-sided Wilcoxon rank-sum tests. In TCRdb, the immuneACCESS table is reduced to in-frame sequences with V and J assigned. These tables do not hold every clone; where another copy was compared, an unresolved V gene accounts for under half, and the others remain unexplained. V and J calls and clone size are copied from that table; D and trimming were computed from the DNA. Counted in this sample were about 440,000 clones; about 83% of them appeared once. Over 10% of the sample lies in the top ten.

A distance of 8 bases separates the germline ends of V and J, which lose 4 bases and 1 base respectively. The germline V gene gives CDR1 as MNHEY and CDR2 as SVGAGI. Including cysteine and phenylalanine, the CDR3 has 14 amino acids. The DNA shown is the 42-base CDR3, in frame from base 1. In light of the paper, this sample's treatment or condition label describes: about 20 received Ad26.COV2.S at low or high dose, single or two shots; 5 received placebo; per-sample allocation not given. Repertoires of vaccine and placebo recipients were sequenced from samples collected on day 63 after the first injection. Between 29 July and 7 August 2020, Cohort 1b enrolled about two dozen adults aged 18-55 years at one site in Boston, USA. Ad26.COV2.S was a replication-incompetent adenovirus type 26 vector expressing a prefusion-stabilized SARS-CoV-2 spike protein from the original Wuhan strain.

The sequence links TRBV6-5 to TRBJ1-5; confidence is insufficient to name the D gene. The receptor was derived from a person between 18 and 60 years old who received the Ad26.COV2.S COVID-19 vaccine or a placebo. The specimen comprised peripheral blood, sampled in a trial of Ad26.COV2.S vaccine versus placebo. The CDR3 is CASSFGQSNQPQHF. The DNA is TGTGCCAGCAGTTTTGGCCAAAGCAATCAGCCCCAGCATTTT.